These 6 T cell receptor beta chains were all obtained from the same sample, sequenced in a study of T cell responses to AZD1222 COVID-19 vaccine (dated by TCRdb to about 2021). The sample's time point label, in plain terms: baseline before first vaccination. The library relied on the immunoSEQ multiplex PCR assay. TCRdb provides this immuneACCESS table in a form limited to in-frame rearrangements. Some clones are lacking; in checked studies, under half of them reflect an unresolved V gene, and why the rest are absent is not known. This sample lists under 200,000 clones; around nine tenths were detected once. The ten largest make up around 5.2% of the sample. Sequenced material: peripheral blood, taken on day 0 of AZD1222 vaccination. The receptor set was obtained from an adult in good health.

V and J are TRBV6-2 or TRBV6-3 and TRBJ2-3; no clear D. Per germline, CDR1 MNHEY and CDR2 SVGEGT. The CDR3 sequence is 14 residues long. V was pared by 5 bases and J by 4 bases, with 13 bases between. The CDR3 DNA follows: TGTGCCAGCAGTCCCCGTCTAGAGTCAGATACGCAGTATTTT. This sequence encodes CASSPRLESDTQYF.

The table lists this clone with a count of one. The chain uses TRBV28 and TRBJ1-4, with a weak D call TRBD1 (6 bases). The germline V and J ends were trimmed by 6 bases and 4 bases, with 27 bases remaining between them. Germline assignment: CDR1 MDHEN and CDR2 SYDVKM. The length of the CDR3 is 19 residues. The CDR3 is CASSPLRGKTGDFNEKLFF. CDR3 sequence (DNA): TGTGCCAGCAGCCCCCTTCGGGGCAAGACAGGCGATTTTAATGAAAAACTGTTTTTT.

The rearrangement joins TRBV6-5 to TRBJ1-2, with D maybe TRBD1 (5 bases). The CDR3 runs 13 residues. Germline values: CDR1 MNHEY, CDR2 SVGAGI. V gave up 7 bases and J gave up 2 bases, with 11 bases separating them. The CDR3 loop is CASIGGVNYGYTF. The CDR3 DNA sequence: TGTGCCAGCATTGGGGGGGTAAACTATGGCTACACCTTC.

This chain links TRBV5-1 with TRBJ2-1; D call uncertain. Between the trimmed V and J ends, which lost 4 bases and 5 bases, there was a span of 10 bases. Germline V lookup: CDR1 SGHRS, CDR2 YFSETQ. The CDR3 extends over 13 amino acids. The chain's CDR3 is CASSLSRDNEQFF. The CDR3 DNA follows: TGCGCCAGCAGCCTCAGTAGGGACAATGAGCAGTTCTTC.

This clone was picked up one time. As DNA, the CDR3 is TGTGCCAGCAGTTTTGGCGGGGGGAACACTGAAGCTTTCTTT. Protein product: CASSFGGGNTEAFF. The V gene is TRBV28, the J gene TRBJ1-1; possible D gene TRBD1, 5 bases. Between the trimmed V and J ends, which lost 3 bases and 1 base, there was a span of 9 bases. Germline CDR1 reads MDHEN; CDR2 reads SYDVKM. The CDR3 contains 14 residues.

The chain recombines TRBV11-1 with TRBJ1-1; 9 bases fit TRBD1. Germline V gene sequence: CDR1 SGHAT, CDR2 FQDESV (reference sequence). Trimming at V came to 5 bases and at J to 9 bases, leaving 10 bases not matched to a gene. The CDR3 has 14 amino acids. The CDR3 is CASSLHGTGHQAFF. For the CDR3, the DNA is TGTGCCAGCAGCCTCCATGGGACAGGGCATCAAGCTTTCTTT.